This TCR beta chain was identified during a study of cytomegalovirus exposure and HLA in healthy donors. The CDR3 loop spans 14 amino acids. Germline V gene data show CDR1 as WNHNN and CDR2 as SYGVQD (reference sequence). V lost 7 bases and J lost 5; bases outside the gene matches: 4. A few counts support this clone. Its antigen is unidentified. Study-wide results and caveats: The authors later found HLA-associated TCR beta chains more clonally expanded than equally common others. Most TCR beta V segments were productive about 90% or about 30% of the time in an earlier analysis.

60 Vbeta and 13 Jbeta primers were used in PCR. Produced via immunoSEQ multiplex PCR; TCRdb's table is partial and in-frame only. Of roughly 130,000 clones listed, around 77% are singletons. V and J are TRBV10-1 and TRBJ1-4, with TRBD1 matching over 10 bases. This TCR was recovered from a man aged 18 to 35 in good health and CMV-seronegative. The sequenced sample was PBMCs. The CDR3 bases are TGCGCCAGCACGGGGACAGGGGAAAATGAAAAACTGTTTTTT. This codes for CASTGTGENEKLFF.